This T cell receptor (beta chain) was identified in a study of blood T cell repertoires in COVID-19. In the study overall: Some COVID-19 samples were acute and others convalescent; all came from the United States, Italy and Spain. PBMCs, B-cell-depleted T cells, or T cells were the source of the cDNA or gDNA that made up the material.

With respect to this clone: The sample carries other DNA sequences with the same CDR3.

Authors' methods: The authors estimated nucleated cell counts from reference gene primer amplification. Method: immunoSEQ multiplex PCR; TCRdb's copy keeps in-frame clones and lacks some. That table furnishes V, J and clone size, whereas the DNA furnished D and trimming. The sample lists some 460,000 clones; roughly 90% were seen once. The germline V gene encodes CDR1 SGHRS and CDR2 YFSETQ. This CDR3 is built from 15 residues. V shed 0 bases and J 2 bases; nucleotides not matched to a gene: 3. The sequence was obtained from a woman between 25 and 40 years old with acute or convalescent COVID-19. The chain recombines TRBV5-1 with TRBJ2-5; 8 nucleotides align to TRBD2. Sequencing input: peripheral blood. Here the CDR3 reads CASSLGGGIQETQYF. CDR3 in DNA: TGCGCCAGCAGCTTGGGCGGGGGGATACAAGAGACCCAGTACTTC.